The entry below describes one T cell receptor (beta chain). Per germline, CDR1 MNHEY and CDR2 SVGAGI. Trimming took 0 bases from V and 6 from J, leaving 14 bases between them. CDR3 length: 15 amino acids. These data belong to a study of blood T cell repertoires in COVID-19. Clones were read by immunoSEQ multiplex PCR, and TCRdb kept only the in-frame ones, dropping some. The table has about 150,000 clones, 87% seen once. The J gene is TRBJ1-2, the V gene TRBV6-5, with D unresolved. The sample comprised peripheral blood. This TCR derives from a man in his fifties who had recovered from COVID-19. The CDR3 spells CASSYSLLLENGYTF. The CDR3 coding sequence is TGTGCCAGCAGTTACTCCCTTCTTTTAGAAAATGGCTACACCTTC.